These 29 T cell receptor beta chains were sequenced from one sample in a study of cytomegalovirus exposure and HLA in healthy donors. PCR employed 60 Vbeta and 13 Jbeta primers. Sequenced by immunoSEQ multiplex PCR; TCRdb stores in-frame clones only, minus some. Found here are about 240,000 clones, 75% to 85% of them singletons; the top ten hold around 8%. The sequenced sample was PBMCs. The receptors were gathered from a woman in her fifties or sixties in good health and CMV-seropositive.

This clone has a handful of counts. The same CDR3 arises from other DNA sequences in this sample as well. The CDR3 reads CASSLTGVNPYEQYF. The CDR3 DNA reads as TGCGCCAGCAGCTTAACAGGGGTTAACCCCTACGAGCAGTACTTC. This chain uses TRBV5-1 with TRBJ2-7; 7 nucleotides agree with TRBD1. V trimming: 2 bases; J trimming: 2 bases; junction bases outside the gene matches: 7. The length of the CDR3 is 15 residues. The germline V gene encodes CDR1 SGHRS and CDR2 YFSETQ.

This rearrangement joins TRBV4-1 to TRBJ1-1, with D unresolved. Germline V gives CDR1 MGHRA, CDR2 YSYEKL. V was shortened by 0 bases and J by 5 bases, with 13 bases between the two germline ends. This CDR3 is built from 15 residues. The CDR3 DNA sequence: TGCGCCAGCAGCCAAGATCCGCAGGTTTGGACTGAAGCTTTCTTT. It encodes CASSQDPQVWTEAFF.

The chain employs TRBV6-5 and TRBJ2-7; possible D gene TRBD1, 5 bases. V gave up 0 bases and J gave up 2 bases, with 14 bases separating them. Per germline, CDR1 MNHEY and CDR2 SVGAGI. The CDR3 loop spans 16 amino acids. The DNA of the CDR3 is TGTGCCAGCAGTTACTCGTATAGGGGTTCAGCCTACGAGCAGTACTTC. Its translation is CASSYSYRGSAYEQYF.

The chain joins TRBV29-1 to TRBJ1-2, with a tentative D call TRBD1 (5 bases). Germline V CDR1 and CDR2: SQVTM, ANQGSEA. Between the trimmed V and J ends, which lost 1 base and 0 bases, there was a span of 15 bases. The CDR3 totals 16 residues. The DNA of the CDR3 is TGCAGCGTTGAAGGGGGCAAGGGGATTTCTAACTATGGCTACACCTTC. Translating gives CSVEGGKGISNYGYTF.

The chain employs TRBV25-1 and TRBJ1-1, with 9 bases identical to TRBD1. Per the germline V gene, CDR1 is MGHDK and CDR2 is SYGVNS. CDR3 length: 17 residues. J gave up 4 bases and V 1 base, and 10 bases lay outside the gene matches. In DNA form, the CDR3 reads TGTGCCAGCAGTGAATCTGGGGGACAGGGTAGTTCCACTGAAGCTTTCTTT. Amino acids: CASSESGGQGSSTEAFF. Using reference TRBV25-1 and TRBJ1-1 for the parts outside the CDR3, the full variable domain is EADIYQTPRYLVIGTGKKITLECSQTMGHDKMYWYQQDPGMELHLIHYSYGVNSTEKGDLSSESTVSRIRTEHFPLTLESARPSHTSQYLCASSESGGQGSSTEAFFGQGTRLTVV.

The J gene is TRBJ1-1, the V gene TRBV27; 7 nucleotides line up with TRBD1. The CDR3 runs to 13 residues. Germline CDR1 MNHEY, CDR2 SMNVEV (reference sequence). After removal of 3 bases from V and 8 bases from J, the junction contained 6 bases not matched to a gene. This chain's CDR3 is CASSFRTGAEAFF. CDR3 nucleotides: TGTGCCAGCAGTTTTAGGACAGGAGCCGAAGCTTTCTTT.

The gene calls are TRBV27 and TRBJ2-2; D remains ambiguous. In germline, CDR1 is MNHEY, CDR2 SMNVEV (reference sequence). With 6 bases removed from V and 6 bases from J, the gap between germline ends came to 26 bases. This CDR3 region has 18 residues. In DNA, the CDR3 is TGTGCCAGCAGAAAGGAGTTTGGGTCCACGAGCAGACCCGGGGAGCTGTTTTTT. Translated: CASRKEFGSTSRPGELFF.

This clone was observed once. The chain is built from TRBV20-1 and TRBJ1-2; 7 bases are a match to TRBD1. CDR1 and CDR2 (germline): DFQATT, SNEGSKA (reference sequence). V lost 6 bases to trimming and J lost 4 bases; unmatched junction nucleotides: 2. The CDR3 totals 11 residues. The CDR3 is CSAPGGYGYTF. As DNA, the CDR3 is TGCAGTGCCCCAGGGGGCTATGGCTACACCTTC.

In its sample, this clone was seen a few times. This rearrangement joins TRBV11-2 to TRBJ1-2; weak D call: TRBD1 (5 bases). Per the germline V gene, CDR1 is SGHAT and CDR2 is FQNNGV. V lost 2 bases, J lost 3 bases, and 13 bases lay in between. The CDR3 runs 15 residues. The CDR3 spells CASSLSIQGYYGYTF. Here the CDR3 DNA reads TGTGCCAGCAGCTTATCCATCCAGGGATACTATGGCTACACCTTC.

Comment on this clone: The junction differs from germline at one of its ends, possibly a read error. V and J are TRBV7-9 and TRBJ1-1, with 7 bases lining up with TRBD1. The CDR3 length is 15 residues. CDR1 and CDR2 from the germline V gene are SEHNR and FQNEAQ (reference sequence). The DNA of the CDR3 is TGTGCCGGCAGCTTATCGGGACAGAAGAACACTGAAGCTTTCTTT. Translating it yields CAGSLSGQKNTEAFF.

CDR3 sequence: CASSLGGLFPYSYEQYF. CDR3 DNA sequence: TGTGCCAGCAGCTTGGGGGGACTTTTCCCTTACTCCTACGAGCAGTACTTC. The gene calls are TRBV5-4 and TRBJ2-7; D might be TRBD2 (6 bases). CDR3 length: 17 residues. V dropped 0 bases and J dropped 0 bases, with 16 bases sitting between them. The germline V gene has CDR1 SGHNT and CDR2 YYREEE (reference sequence).

V is TRBV30 and J is TRBJ1-2, with unresolved D. This CDR3 is 14 amino acids long. V lost 4 bases and J 5 bases, leaving 17 bases between the germline ends. Germline V gives CDR1 GTSNPN, CDR2 SVGIG (reference sequence). The CDR3, as DNA: TGTGCCTGGACCTGGACTCCCCGAACTTATGGCTACACCTTC. The encoded protein is CAWTWTPRTYGYTF.

Written as DNA, the CDR3 is TGCGCCAGGACTACCGGCGGCTACGAGCAGTACTTC. This encodes CARTTGGYEQYF. This chain joins TRBV10-1 and TRBJ2-5; D possibly corresponds to TRBD2 (5 bases). TRBJ2-7 explains the end of the DNA better; the J call may be wrong. This CDR3 region has 12 residues. Germline assignment: CDR1 WNHNN and CDR2 SYGVQD (reference sequence).

The rearrangement joins TRBV6-1 to TRBJ2-2, with 7 bases lining up with TRBD2. The V segment lost 5 bases and the J segment 6 bases; nucleotides outside the gene matches: 3. CDR1 is MNHNS and CDR2 is SASEGT in the germline V gene. The CDR3 has 13 amino acids. CDR3 amino acids: CASSLGLAGELFF. The CDR3, as DNA: TGTGCCAGCAGTCTAGGACTAGCCGGGGAGCTGTTTTTT.

This rearrangement joins TRBV11-1 to TRBJ1-2, with 8 bases that match TRBD1. There are 14 residues in the CDR3. V shed 5 bases, J shed 8 bases, and the junction held 10 bases outside the gene matches. Germline CDR1 SGHAT, CDR2 FQDESV (reference sequence). The chain's CDR3 is CASSGFRDRRGYTF. The CDR3 nucleotides are TGTGCCAGCAGCGGATTCAGGGACAGGCGCGGCTACACCTTC.

V is TRBV6-1 and J is TRBJ1-1; D is possibly TRBD1 (5 bases). CDR3 length: 12 residues. The V gene's germline CDR1 is MNHNS and CDR2 SASEGT. Trimming shortened V by 2 bases and J by 5 bases, and 6 bases separated the two germline ends. CDR3 region: CASSERGTEAFF. The CDR3 nucleotides are TGTGCCAGCAGTGAAAGGGGAACTGAAGCTTTCTTT.

The chain employs TRBV5-1 and TRBJ1-1; TRBD1 agrees at 9 bases. V lost 4 bases to trimming and J lost 5 bases; unmatched junction nucleotides: 3. Per the germline V gene, CDR1 is SGHRS and CDR2 is YFSETQ. The CDR3 covers 13 residues. The CDR3 nucleotides are TGCGCCAGCAGCCCCGGGACAGGGACTGAAGCTTTCTTT. Translated, it gives CASSPGTGTEAFF.

With respect to this clone: At one end the junction does not follow the germline gene, possibly because of a read error. The rearrangement uses TRBV5-4 and TRBJ2-5; TRBD2 agrees at 10 bases. The germline V gene encodes CDR1 SGHNT and CDR2 YYREEE (reference sequence). This CDR3 has 18 amino acids. CDR3 in amino acids: CASGLAPSGRGQEETQYF. Here the CDR3 DNA reads TGTGCCAGCGGCTTGGCCCCTAGCGGGAGAGGTCAGGAAGAGACCCAGTACTTC. The full variable domain, its missing parts supplied by reference TRBV5-4 and TRBJ2-5, is ETGVTQSPTHLIKTRGQQVTLRCSSQSGHNTVSWYQQALGQGPQFIFQYYREEENGRGNFPPRFSGLQFPNYSSELNVNALELDDSALYLCASGLAPSGRGQEETQYFGPGTRLLVL.

The chain carries TRBV28 and TRBJ2-3, with 10 bases identical to TRBD2. After removal of 4 bases from V and 4 bases from J, the junction contained 5 bases not matched to a gene. CDR1 and CDR2 from the germline V gene are MDHEN and SYDVKM. CDR3 length: 15 residues. The CDR3 is CASSSASGRPDTQYF. CDR3 nucleotide sequence: TGTGCCAGCAGTTCCGCTAGCGGGAGACCAGATACGCAGTATTTT.

The rearrangement uses TRBV12-5 and TRBJ2-2; 10 bases agree with TRBD1. The CDR3 length is 18 residues. Per the germline V gene, CDR1 is LGHNT and CDR2 is FRNRAP. V dropped 8 bases and J dropped 0; count of bases not matched to a gene: 12. CDR3 sequence reads: CASSRDRGVVANTGELFF. The CDR3 nucleotides are TGTGCTAGTTCCCGGGACAGGGGTGTTGTCGCGAACACCGGGGAGCTGTTTTTT.

The gene calls are TRBV5-1 and TRBJ2-7; TRBD2 matches 10 bases. V gave up 4 bases and J gave up 5 bases; unmatched junction bases: 15. Looked up from germline, CDR1 is SGHRS and CDR2 is YFSETQ. The CDR3 spans 17 residues. Here the CDR3 reads CASSPSGVWLAGDEQYF. CDR3 bases: TGCGCCAGCAGCCCCTCGGGGGTCTGGCTAGCGGGAGACGAGCAGTACTTC.

This rearrangement joins TRBV7-2 to TRBJ2-5; 8 bases align to TRBD1. CDR1 is SGHTA and CDR2 is FQGNSA in the germline V gene. This CDR3 spans 14 amino acids. Losses at the gene ends were 5 bases for V and 4 bases for J; bases not matched to a gene: 6. The CDR3 nucleotides read TGTGCCAGCAGCCTCGACAGGGGAGGAGAGACCCAGTACTTC. Residues: CASSLDRGGETQYF.

The rearrangement uses TRBV6-5 and TRBJ2-1; D is perhaps TRBD2 (5 bases). V lost 6 bases and J 5 bases, leaving 11 bases between the germline ends. Germline V lookup: CDR1 MNHEY, CDR2 SVGAGI. The length of the CDR3 is 13 residues. CDR3 loop: CASSEGFNNEQFF. The CDR3 DNA sequence: TGTGCCAGCAGCGAGGGTTTCAACAATGAGCAGTTCTTC.

V usage is TRBV28 and J usage is TRBJ1-5; D not certain. Between the trimmed V and J ends, which lost 10 bases and 4 bases, there was a span of 14 bases. This CDR3 comprises 13 residues. CDR1 and CDR2 from the germline V gene are MDHEN and SYDVKM. This CDR3 reads CAIHVGQNQPQHF. The DNA of the CDR3 is TGTGCCATCCATGTTGGGCAAAATCAGCCCCAGCATTTT. Supplemented by reference TRBV28 and TRBJ1-5, the full variable domain reads DVKVTQSSRYLVKRTGEKVFLECVQDMDHENMFWYRQDPGLGLRLIYFSYDVKMKEKGDIPEGYSVSREKKERFSLILESASTNQTSMYLCAIHVGQNQPQHFGDGTRLSIL.

V usage is TRBV6-5 and J usage is TRBJ1-2, with D uncertain. V was shortened by 0 bases and J by 6 bases, with 11 bases between the two germline ends. This CDR3 is built from 14 residues. Germline assignment: CDR1 MNHEY and CDR2 SVGAGI. The CDR3 spells CASSYSYGQNGYTF. In DNA form, the CDR3 reads TGTGCCAGCAGTTACTCTTATGGTCAGAATGGCTACACCTTC.

The chain recombines TRBV4-1 with TRBJ1-2; D is undetermined. V dropped 0 bases and J dropped 4 bases, with 9 bases sitting between them. The CDR3 runs 14 residues. Germline values: CDR1 MGHRA, CDR2 YSYEKL. CDR3 sequence: CASSQEPEGYGYTF. CDR3 nucleotides: TGCGCCAGCAGCCAAGAGCCGGAGGGCTATGGCTACACCTTC.

This chain connects TRBV2 to TRBJ1-5, with 7 bases lining up with TRBD1. J lost 0 bases, V lost 4 bases, and 3 bases had no gene match. This CDR3 has 15 amino acids. Germline CDR1 SNHLY, CDR2 FYNNEI. CDR3 sequence: CASSADRASNQPQHF. The CDR3 DNA sequence: TGTGCCAGCAGTGCCGACAGGGCTAGCAATCAGCCCCAGCATTTT.

V gene TRBV7-9 combines with J gene TRBJ2-5; 7 positions agree with TRBD2. V gave up 2 bases and J gave up 1 base; unmatched junction bases: 4. Germline V gene sequence: CDR1 SEHNR, CDR2 FQNEAQ (reference sequence). This CDR3 is 15 amino acids long. CDR3 amino acids: CASSLRTRTQETQYF. The CDR3 DNA sequence: TGTGCCAGCAGCTTAAGGACTAGAACCCAAGAGACCCAGTACTTC.

V is TRBV2 and J is TRBJ2-7; D may be TRBD2 (6 bases). V was cut by 8 bases and J by 3 bases, with 17 bases left in between. This CDR3 region has 14 residues. From germline, CDR1 is SNHLY and CDR2 FYNNEI. As DNA, the CDR3 is TGTGCCAGCGGCGAGGGACTGGCTCTCTACGAGCAGTACTTC. As protein: CASGEGLALYEQYF.